The sequence of this T cell receptor (beta chain) was determined in a study of blood T cells in healthy people across ages. The CDR3 is 15 amino acids. V lost 5 bases to trimming and J lost 3 bases, with 14 bases between them. Germline V gene data show CDR1 as MNHEY and CDR2 as SVGAGI. As to this clonotype: Antigen: not known.

Researchers collected 9.5 to 10 milliliters of peripheral blood from every single donor. Study results and caveats: Long-lived donors exceeded aged donors in naive CD4+ cells and diversity.

Together with a sample-barcoded 5' primer, a J-beta primer mix was included in a second PCR lasting about 6 to 12 cycles. TCRdb ran MiXCR on the 5' RACE reads and lists one entry per CDR3 protein. Among some 1.4 million distinct CDR3 sequences listed, roughly 40% were seen once. The sequenced material came from blood. The gene calls are TRBV6-5 and TRBJ2-1; D is perhaps TRBD2 (6 bases). The source of this sequence is a woman in her late teens or twenties in good health. CDR3 in amino acids: CASSKQEDYYNEQFF. In nucleotides, the CDR3 is TGTGCCAGCAGTAAACAGGAGGACTACTACAATGAGCAGTTCTTC.